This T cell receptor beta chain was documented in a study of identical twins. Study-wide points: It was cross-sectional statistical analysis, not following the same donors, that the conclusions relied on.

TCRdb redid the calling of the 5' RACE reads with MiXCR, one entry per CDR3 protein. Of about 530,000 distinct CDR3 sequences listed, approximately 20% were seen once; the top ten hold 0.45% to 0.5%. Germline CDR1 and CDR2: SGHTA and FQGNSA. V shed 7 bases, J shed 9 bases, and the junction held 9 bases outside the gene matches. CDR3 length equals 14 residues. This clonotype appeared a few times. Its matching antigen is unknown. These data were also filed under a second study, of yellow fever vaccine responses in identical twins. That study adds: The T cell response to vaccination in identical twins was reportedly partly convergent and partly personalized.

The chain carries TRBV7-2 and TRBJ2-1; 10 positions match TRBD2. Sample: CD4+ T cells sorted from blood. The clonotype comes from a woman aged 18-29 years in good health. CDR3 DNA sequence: TGTGCCAGCAAAGCGGGAGGGCCTATCACTGAGCAGTTCTTC. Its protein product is CASKAGGPITEQFF.